Described below is a single T cell receptor beta chain sequence and its context. The antigen is not known. This record belongs to a study of monozygotic twins with cystic fibrosis. Overall study findings and caveats: J usage was most co-twin-similar in 8 of 16 pairs, V in 13. The repertoire was suggested to be naive-dominated, clonality median 0.0095. No link emerged between shared CDR3 counts and age, concordance or severity.

Some clones are missing from TCRdb's copy, which holds only in-frame ones; the method was immunoSEQ multiplex PCR. Seen here are 30,000 to 35,000 clones, roughly 90% observed once, and the top ten hold approximately 0.9%. V lost 7 bases, J lost 1 base, and 11 bases lay in between. Germline-derived CDR1 and CDR2 are MNHNS and SASEGT. The length of the CDR3 is 13 residues. The sample was blood. The sequence was obtained from a girl aged 2 to 10 with cystic fibrosis. This chain joins TRBV6-1 and TRBJ2-7; TRBD1 might be the D (6 bases). CDR3 sequence reads: CASTLGGSYEQYF. CDR3 DNA: TGTGCCAGCACCCTAGGGGGTTCCTACGAGCAGTACTTC.